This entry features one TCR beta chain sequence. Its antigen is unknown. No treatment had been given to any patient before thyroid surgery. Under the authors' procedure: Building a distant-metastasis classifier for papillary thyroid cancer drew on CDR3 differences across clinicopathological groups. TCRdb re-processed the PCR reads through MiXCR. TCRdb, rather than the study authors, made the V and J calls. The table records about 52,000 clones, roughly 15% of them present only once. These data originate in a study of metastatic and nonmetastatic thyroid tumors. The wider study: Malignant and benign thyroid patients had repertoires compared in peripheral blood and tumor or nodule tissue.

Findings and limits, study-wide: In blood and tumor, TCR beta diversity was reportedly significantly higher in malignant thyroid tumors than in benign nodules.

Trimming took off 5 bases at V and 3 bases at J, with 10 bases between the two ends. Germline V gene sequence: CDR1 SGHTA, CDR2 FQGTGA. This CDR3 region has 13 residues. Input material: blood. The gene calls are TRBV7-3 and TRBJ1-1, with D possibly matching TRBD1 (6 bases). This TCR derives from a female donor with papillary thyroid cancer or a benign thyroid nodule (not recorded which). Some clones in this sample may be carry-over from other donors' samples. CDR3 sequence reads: CASSTGKDTEAFF. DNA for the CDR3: TGTGCCAGCAGCACAGGGAAAGACACTGAAGCTTTCTTT.